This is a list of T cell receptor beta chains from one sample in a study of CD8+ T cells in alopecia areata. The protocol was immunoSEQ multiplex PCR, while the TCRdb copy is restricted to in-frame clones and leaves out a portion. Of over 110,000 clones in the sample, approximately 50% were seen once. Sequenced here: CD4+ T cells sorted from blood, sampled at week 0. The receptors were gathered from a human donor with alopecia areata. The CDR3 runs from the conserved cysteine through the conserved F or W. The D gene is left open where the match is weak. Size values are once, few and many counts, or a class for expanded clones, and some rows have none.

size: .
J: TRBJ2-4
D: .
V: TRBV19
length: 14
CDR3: CARFQGTAKNIQYF
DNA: TGTGCCAGGTTCCAGGGAACCGCCAAAAACATTCAGTACTTC

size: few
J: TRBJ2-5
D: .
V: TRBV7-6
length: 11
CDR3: CASSPRETQYF
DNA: TGTGCCAGCAGCCCGCGGGAGACCCAGTACTTC

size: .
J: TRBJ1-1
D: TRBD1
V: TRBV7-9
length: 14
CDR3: CASSRNRGLSEAFF
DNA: TGTGCCAGCAGTCGAAACAGGGGGCTCTCTGAAGCTTTCTTT

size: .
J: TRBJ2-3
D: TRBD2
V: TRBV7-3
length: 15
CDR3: CASSLIAGGIDTQYF
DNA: TGTGCCAGCAGCTTAATAGCGGGAGGGATAGATACGCAGTATTTT

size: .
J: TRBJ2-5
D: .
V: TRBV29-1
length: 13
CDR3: CSVHGKGGETQYF
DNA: TGCAGCGTTCACGGGAAAGGGGGGGAGACCCAGTACTTC

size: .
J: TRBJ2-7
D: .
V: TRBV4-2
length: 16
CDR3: CASSHYTTDESYEQYF
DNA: TGTGCCAGCAGCCACTACACGACGGACGAAAGCTACGAGCAGTACTTC

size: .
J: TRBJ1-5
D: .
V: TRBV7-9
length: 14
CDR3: CASSETNSNQPQHF
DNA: TGTGCCAGCAGCGAGACAAATAGCAATCAGCCCCAGCATTTT

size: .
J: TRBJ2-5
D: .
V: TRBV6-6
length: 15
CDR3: CASSGLGMQRETQYF
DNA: TGTGCCAGCAGCGGACTCGGGATGCAGAGAGAGACCCAGTACTTC

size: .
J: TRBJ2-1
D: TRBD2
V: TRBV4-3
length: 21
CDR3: CASSPKPGLAGSISSYNEQFF
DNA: TGCGCCAGCAGCCCTAAACCTGGTCTAGCGGGATCAATTAGCTCCTACAATGAGCAGTTCTTC

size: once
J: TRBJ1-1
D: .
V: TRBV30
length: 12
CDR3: CANSPVATEAFF
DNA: TGTGCCAACTCCCCTGTCGCCACTGAAGCTTTCTTT

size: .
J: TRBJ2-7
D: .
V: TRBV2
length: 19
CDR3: CASSEAKGVGRQTIYEQYF
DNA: TGTGCCAGCAGTGAAGCGAAAGGGGTTGGGAGACAGACGATCTACGAGCAGTACTTC

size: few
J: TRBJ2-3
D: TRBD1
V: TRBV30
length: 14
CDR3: CAWRGQGGTDTQYF
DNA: TGTGCCTGGAGGGGACAGGGGGGCACAGATACGCAGTATTTT

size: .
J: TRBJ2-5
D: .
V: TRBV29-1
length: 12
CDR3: CSALGQRETQYF
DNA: TGCAGCGCCCTCGGACAGAGAGAGACCCAGTACTTC

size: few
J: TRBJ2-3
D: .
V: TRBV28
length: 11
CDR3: CASSVRDTQYF
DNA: TGTGCCAGCAGTGTTAGGGATACGCAGTATTTT

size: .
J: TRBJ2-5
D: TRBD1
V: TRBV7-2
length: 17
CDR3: CASSLGGTGGVGETQYF
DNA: TGTGCCAGCAGCTTAGGGGGGACAGGGGGCGTCGGAGAGACCCAGTACTTC

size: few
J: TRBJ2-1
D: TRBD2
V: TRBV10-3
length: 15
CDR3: CAISIGGAFSNEQFF
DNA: TGTGCCATCAGCATCGGGGGGGCTTTCTCCAATGAGCAGTTCTTC

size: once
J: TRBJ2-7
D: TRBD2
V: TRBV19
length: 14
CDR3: CASSLAGISYEQYF
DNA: TGTGCCAGTAGCCTAGCGGGGATCTCCTACGAGCAGTACTTC

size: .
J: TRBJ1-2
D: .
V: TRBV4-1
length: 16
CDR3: CASSHLNGQFNYGYTF
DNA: TGCGCCAGCAGCCATCTTAATGGACAGTTCAACTATGGCTACACCTTC

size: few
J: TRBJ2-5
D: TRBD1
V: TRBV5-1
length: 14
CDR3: CASSEGQVQETQYF
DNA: TGCGCCAGCTCGGAAGGACAGGTGCAAGAGACCCAGTACTTC

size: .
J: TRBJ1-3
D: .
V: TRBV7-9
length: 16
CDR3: CASSLVGDFSGNTIYF
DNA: TGTGCCAGCAGCTTAGTCGGGGACTTTTCTGGAAACACCATATATTTT

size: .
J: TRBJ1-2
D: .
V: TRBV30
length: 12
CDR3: CAWSKGQHGYTF
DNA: TGTGCCTGGAGTAAAGGGCAGCATGGCTACACCTTC

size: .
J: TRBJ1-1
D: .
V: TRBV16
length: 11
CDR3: CASSLDTEAFF
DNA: TGTGCCAGCAGCCTGGACACTGAAGCTTTCTTT

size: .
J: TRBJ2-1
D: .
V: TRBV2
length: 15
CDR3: CASSVQRVTGNEQFF
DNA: TGTGCCAGCAGTGTCCAGCGGGTCACGGGGAATGAGCAGTTCTTC

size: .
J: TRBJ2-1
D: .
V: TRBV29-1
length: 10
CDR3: CSAGGDEQFF
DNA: TGCAGCGCAGGGGGGGATGAGCAGTTCTTC

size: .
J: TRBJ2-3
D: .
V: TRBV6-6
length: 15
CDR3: CASTLDRARADTQYF
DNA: TGTGCCAGCACTTTAGACCGCGCTAGGGCAGATACGCAGTATTTT

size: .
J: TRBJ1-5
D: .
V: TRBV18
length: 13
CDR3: CASSSGGSQPQHF
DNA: TGTGCCAGCTCATCGGGAGGGTCCCAGCCCCAGCATTTT

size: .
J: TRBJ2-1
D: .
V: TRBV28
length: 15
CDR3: CASSLSRGPGNEQFF
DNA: TGTGCCAGCAGTTTATCTCGAGGGCCAGGGAATGAGCAGTTCTTC

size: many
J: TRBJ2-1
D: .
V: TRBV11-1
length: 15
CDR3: CASSQTVSSYNEQFF
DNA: TGTGCCAGCAGCCAGACAGTCTCCTCCTACAATGAGCAGTTCTTC

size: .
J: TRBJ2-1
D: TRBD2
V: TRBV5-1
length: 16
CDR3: CASSPGLAGGGNEQFF
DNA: TGCGCCAGCAGCCCAGGACTAGCGGGAGGTGGCAATGAGCAGTTCTTC

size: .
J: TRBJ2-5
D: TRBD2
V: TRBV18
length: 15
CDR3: CASSVVSGSGETQYF
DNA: TGTGCCAGCTCCGTTGTTAGCGGGAGCGGAGAGACCCAGTACTTC

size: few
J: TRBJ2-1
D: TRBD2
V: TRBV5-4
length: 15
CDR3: CASRPGVAGRVEQFF
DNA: TGTGCCAGCAGACCCGGGGTAGCGGGGCGGGTGGAGCAGTTCTTC

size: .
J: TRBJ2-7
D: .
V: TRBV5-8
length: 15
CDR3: CASRTFRDNSYEQYF
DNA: TGTGCCAGCAGGACGTTTAGGGACAACTCCTACGAGCAGTACTTC

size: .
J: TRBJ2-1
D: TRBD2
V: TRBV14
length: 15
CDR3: CASSPGTSGYNEQFF
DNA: TGTGCCAGCAGCCCCGGGACTAGCGGCTACAATGAGCAGTTCTTC

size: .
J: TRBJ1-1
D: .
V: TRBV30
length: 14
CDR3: CAWRGQTLNTEAFF
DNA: TGTGCCTGGAGAGGACAGACCTTGAACACTGAAGCTTTCTTT

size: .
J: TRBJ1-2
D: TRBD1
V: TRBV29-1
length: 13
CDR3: CSVKDRNNYGYTF
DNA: TGCAGCGTTAAGGACAGGAATAACTATGGCTACACCTTC

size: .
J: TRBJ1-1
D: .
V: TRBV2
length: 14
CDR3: CASSHRAMNTEAFF
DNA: TGTGCCAGCAGTCACAGGGCTATGAACACTGAAGCTTTCTTT

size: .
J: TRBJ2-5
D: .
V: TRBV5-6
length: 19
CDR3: CASSLAENLLGQIQETQYF
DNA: TGTGCCAGCAGCTTGGCAGAGAACCTACTTGGACAGATACAAGAGACCCAGTACTTC

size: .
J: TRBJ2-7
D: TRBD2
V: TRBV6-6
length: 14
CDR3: CASSYLLAGEEQYF
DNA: TGTGCCAGCAGTTATCTTCTAGCGGGAGAGGAGCAGTACTTC

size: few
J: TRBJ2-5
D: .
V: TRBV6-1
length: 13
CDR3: CASSRDNQETQYF
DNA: TGTGCCAGCAGCCGGGACAACCAAGAGACCCAGTACTTC

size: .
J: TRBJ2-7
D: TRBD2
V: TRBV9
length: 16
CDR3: CASSFGWLAGVYEQYF
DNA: TGTGCCAGCAGCTTTGGGTGGCTAGCGGGAGTATATGAGCAGTACTTC

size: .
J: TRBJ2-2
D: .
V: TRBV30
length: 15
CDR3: CAWSAGRPGEGELFF
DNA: TGTGCCTGGAGTGCGGGACGGCCGGGCGAAGGGGAGCTGTTTTTT

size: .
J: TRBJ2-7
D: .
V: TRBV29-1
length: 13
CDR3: CSVGESGVYEQYF
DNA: TGCAGCGTTGGGGAATCCGGCGTCTACGAGCAGTACTTC

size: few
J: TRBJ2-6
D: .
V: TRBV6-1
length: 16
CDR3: CASREEDSSGANVLTF
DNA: TGTGCCAGCAGGGAAGAGGATAGCTCTGGGGCCAACGTCCTGACTTTC

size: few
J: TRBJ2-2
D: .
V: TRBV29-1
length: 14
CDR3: CSVEAPKNTGELFF
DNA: TGCAGCGTTGAAGCCCCAAAGAACACCGGGGAGCTGTTTTTT

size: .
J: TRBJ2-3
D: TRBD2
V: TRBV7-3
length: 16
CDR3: CASSSGLAGLQDTQYF
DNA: TGTGCCAGCAGCTCCGGACTAGCGGGACTTCAGGATACGCAGTATTTT

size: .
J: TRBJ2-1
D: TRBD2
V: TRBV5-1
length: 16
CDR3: CASSPTPGLAENEQFF
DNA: TGCGCCAGCAGCCCGACCCCGGGACTAGCGGAAAATGAGCAGTTCTTC

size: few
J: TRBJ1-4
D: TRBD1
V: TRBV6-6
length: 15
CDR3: CASSPGTGVNEKLFF
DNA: TGTGCCAGCAGTCCCGGGACAGGGGTTAATGAAAAACTGTTTTTT

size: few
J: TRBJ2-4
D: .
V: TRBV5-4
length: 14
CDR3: CASSLAGGAGIQYF
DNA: TGTGCCAGCAGCTTGGCCGGGGGCGCAGGCATTCAGTACTTC